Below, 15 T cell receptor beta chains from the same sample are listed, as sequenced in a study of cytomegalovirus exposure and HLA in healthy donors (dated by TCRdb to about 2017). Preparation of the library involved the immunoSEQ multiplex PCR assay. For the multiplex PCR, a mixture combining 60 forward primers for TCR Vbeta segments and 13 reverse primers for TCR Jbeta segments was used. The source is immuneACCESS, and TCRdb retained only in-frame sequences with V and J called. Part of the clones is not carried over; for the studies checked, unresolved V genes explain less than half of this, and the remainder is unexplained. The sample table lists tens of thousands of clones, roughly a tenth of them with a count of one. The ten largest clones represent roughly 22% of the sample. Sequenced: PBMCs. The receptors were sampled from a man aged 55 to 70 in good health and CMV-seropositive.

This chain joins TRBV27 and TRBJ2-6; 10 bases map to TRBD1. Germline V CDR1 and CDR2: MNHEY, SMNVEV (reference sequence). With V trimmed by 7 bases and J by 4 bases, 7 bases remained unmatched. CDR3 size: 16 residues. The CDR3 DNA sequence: TGTGCCAGCACTCCCGGGACAGGGGCCGGGGCCAACGTCCTGACTTTC. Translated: CASTPGTGAGANVLTF. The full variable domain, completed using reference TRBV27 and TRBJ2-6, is EAQVTQNPRYLITVTGKKLTVTCSQNMNHEYMSWYRQDPGLGLRQIYYSMNVEVTDKGDVPEGYKVSRKEKRNFPLILESPSPNQTSLYFCASTPGTGAGANVLTFGAGSRLTVL.

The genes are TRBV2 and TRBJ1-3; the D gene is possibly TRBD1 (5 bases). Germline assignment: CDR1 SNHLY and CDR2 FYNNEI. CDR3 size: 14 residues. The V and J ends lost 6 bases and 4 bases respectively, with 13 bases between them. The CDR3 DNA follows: TGTGCCAGCAGCGGTTCAGGGTCCGGAAACACCATATATTTT. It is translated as CASSGSGSGNTIYF.

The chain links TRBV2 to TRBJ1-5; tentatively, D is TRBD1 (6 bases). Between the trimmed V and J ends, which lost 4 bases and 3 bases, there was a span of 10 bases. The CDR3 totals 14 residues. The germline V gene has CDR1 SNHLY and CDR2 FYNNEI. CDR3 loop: CASSGDITNQPQHF. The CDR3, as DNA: TGTGCCAGCAGTGGGGACATCACCAATCAGCCCCAGCATTTT.

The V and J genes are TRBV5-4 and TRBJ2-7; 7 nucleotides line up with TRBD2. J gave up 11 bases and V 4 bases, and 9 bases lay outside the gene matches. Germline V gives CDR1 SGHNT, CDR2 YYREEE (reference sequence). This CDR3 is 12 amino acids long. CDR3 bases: TGTGCCAGCAGCCCCCTAGGGGCGGGAGAGTACTTC. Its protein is CASSPLGAGEYF. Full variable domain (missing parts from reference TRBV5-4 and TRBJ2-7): ETGVTQSPTHLIKTRGQQVTLRCSSQSGHNTVSWYQQALGQGPQFIFQYYREEENGRGNFPPRFSGLQFPNYSSELNVNALELDDSALYLCASSPLGAGEYFGPGTRLTVT.

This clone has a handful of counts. The CDR3 protein is CASSPRGAAQETQYF. The CDR3 DNA reads TGTGCCAGCAGCCCCCGGGGGGCGGCCCAAGAGACCCAGTACTTC. V is TRBV7-2 and J is TRBJ2-5, with D perhaps matching TRBD2 (7 bases). Per the germline V gene, CDR1 is SGHTA and CDR2 is FQGNSA. Trimming took 5 bases from V and 1 from J, leaving 14 bases between them. This CDR3 is 15 amino acids long.

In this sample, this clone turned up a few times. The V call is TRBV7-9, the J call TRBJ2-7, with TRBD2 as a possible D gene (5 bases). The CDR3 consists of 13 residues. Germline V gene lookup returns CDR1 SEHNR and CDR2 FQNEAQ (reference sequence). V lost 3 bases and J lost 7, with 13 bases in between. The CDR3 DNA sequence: TGTGCCAGCAGCTTCGAGGGTTCGCAAGAGCAGTACGTC. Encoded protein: CASSFEGSQEQYV.

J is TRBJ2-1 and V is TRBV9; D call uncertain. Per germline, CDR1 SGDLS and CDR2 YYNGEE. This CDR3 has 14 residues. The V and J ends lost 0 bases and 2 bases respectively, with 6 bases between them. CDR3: CASSVASAYNEQFF. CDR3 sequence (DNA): TGTGCCAGCAGCGTAGCTAGTGCCTACAATGAGCAGTTCTTC.

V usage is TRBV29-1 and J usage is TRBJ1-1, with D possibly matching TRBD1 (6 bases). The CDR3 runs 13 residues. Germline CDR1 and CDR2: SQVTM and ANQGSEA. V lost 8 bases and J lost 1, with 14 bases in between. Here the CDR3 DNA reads TGCAGCTTCATCAGGGGCTGGAACACTGAAGCTTTCTTT. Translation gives CSFIRGWNTEAFF.

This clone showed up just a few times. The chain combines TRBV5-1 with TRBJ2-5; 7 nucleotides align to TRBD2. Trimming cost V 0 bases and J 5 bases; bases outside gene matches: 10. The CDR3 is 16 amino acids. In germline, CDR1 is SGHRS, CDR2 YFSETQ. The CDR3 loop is CASSLVPLAAQETQYF. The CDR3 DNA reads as TGCGCCAGCAGCTTGGTCCCTCTAGCGGCCCAGGAGACCCAGTACTTC.

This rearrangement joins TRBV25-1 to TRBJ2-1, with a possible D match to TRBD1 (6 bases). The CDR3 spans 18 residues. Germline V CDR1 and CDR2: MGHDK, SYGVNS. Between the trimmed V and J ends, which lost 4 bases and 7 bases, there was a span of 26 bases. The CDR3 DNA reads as TGTGCCAGCAGTGTCTTTGACACCCCGACAGGTTTTAGGAATGAGCAGTTCTTC. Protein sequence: CASSVFDTPTGFRNEQFF.

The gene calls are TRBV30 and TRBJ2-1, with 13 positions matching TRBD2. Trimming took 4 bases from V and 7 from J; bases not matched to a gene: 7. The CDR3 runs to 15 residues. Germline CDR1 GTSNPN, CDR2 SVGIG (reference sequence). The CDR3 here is CAWNVGLAGVNEQFF. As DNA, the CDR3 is TGTGCCTGGAATGTAGGACTAGCGGGAGTTAATGAGCAGTTCTTC.

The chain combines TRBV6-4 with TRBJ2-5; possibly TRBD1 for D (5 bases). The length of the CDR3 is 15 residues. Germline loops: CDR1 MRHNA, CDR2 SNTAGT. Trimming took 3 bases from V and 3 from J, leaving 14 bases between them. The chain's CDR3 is CASSDRQGKKETQYF. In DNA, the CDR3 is TGTGCCAGCAGTGATAGGCAGGGAAAAAAAGAGACCCAGTACTTC.

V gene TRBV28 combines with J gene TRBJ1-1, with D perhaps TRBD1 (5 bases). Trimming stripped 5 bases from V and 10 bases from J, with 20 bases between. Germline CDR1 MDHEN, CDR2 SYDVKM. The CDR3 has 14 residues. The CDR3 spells CASSAGGPLGVAFF. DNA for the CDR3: TGTGCCAGCAGTGCGGGGGGACCGTTAGGAGTAGCTTTCTTT.

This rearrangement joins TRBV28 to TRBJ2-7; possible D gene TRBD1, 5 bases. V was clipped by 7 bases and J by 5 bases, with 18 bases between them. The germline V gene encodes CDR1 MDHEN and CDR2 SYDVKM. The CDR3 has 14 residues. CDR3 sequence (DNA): TGTGCCAGCAAGGTAGCCACAGGAATCGACGAGCAGTACTTC. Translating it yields CASKVATGIDEQYF.

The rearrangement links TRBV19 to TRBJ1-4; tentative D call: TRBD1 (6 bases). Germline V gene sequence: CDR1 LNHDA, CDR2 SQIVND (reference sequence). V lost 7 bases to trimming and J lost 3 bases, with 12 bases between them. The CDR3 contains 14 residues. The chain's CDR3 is CASKYREPNEKLFF. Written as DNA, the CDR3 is TGTGCCAGTAAATACAGGGAGCCTAATGAAAAACTGTTTTTT.